This paragraph covers one T cell receptor beta chain sequence. Antigen: not known. The V gene end was trimmed by 8 bases and the J gene end by 5 bases; junction bases not matched to a gene: 7. The CDR3 spans 14 residues. Per germline, CDR1 SGHNT and CDR2 YENEEA. These data originate in a study of cytomegalovirus exposure and HLA in healthy donors. TCRdb's table, derived via immunoSEQ multiplex PCR, lists solely in-frame clones and lacks some. The data contain roughly 98,000 clones, around 88% of them singletons. The study's findings and limits: The listing of about 150 TCR beta chains classed them as cytomegalovirus-associated. As confirmed in vitro, a few CMV-associated chains were specific for CMV antigens.

Sequencing was carried out using PBMCs. The chain carries TRBV11-3 and TRBJ2-1; 9 bases fit TRBD1. This sequence originates from a woman aged 25 to 45 in good health and CMV-seronegative. The CDR3 coding sequence is TGTGCCAGCTCGTACGGACAGGGGAACAATGAGCAGTTCTTC. It codes for CASSYGQGNNEQFF. Based on the CDR3 plus reference TRBV11-3 and TRBJ2-1, the full variable domain is EAGVVQSPRYKIIEKKQPVAFWCNPISGHNTLYWYLQNLGQGPELLIRYENEEAVDDSQLPKDRFSAERLKGVDSTLKIQPAELGDSAVYLCASSYGQGNNEQFFGPGTRLTVL.